Sequencing of this T cell receptor beta chain was carried out in a study of blood T cell repertoires in COVID-19. Study in general: Some COVID-19 samples were acute and others convalescent; all came from the United States, Italy and Spain. Sources were T cells, B-cell-depleted T cells, or PBMCs; the material itself was cDNA or gDNA.

This table comes from immunoSEQ multiplex PCR, and its TCRdb copy is limited to in-frame clones, with some not included. The sample yields approximately 100,000 clones, roughly nine tenths seen once. The sequence was obtained from a man in his 60s with acute or convalescent COVID-19. The sequencing sample was made of peripheral blood.

DNA for the CDR3: TGTGCCAGCAGAGACAGGACAGGGGGCAAACTGTTTTTT. It is translated as CASRDRTGGKLFF. The chain uses TRBV12-3 or TRBV12-4 and TRBJ1-4; 11 bases are a match to TRBD1. The V and J ends lost 6 bases and 11 bases, in that order; junction bases with no gene match: 5. This CDR3 is built from 13 residues.